This T cell receptor (beta chain) was profiled in a study of blood T cells in healthy people across ages. Alongside a J-beta primer mix, a sample-barcoded 5' primer served in a second PCR lasting about 6 to 12 cycles. Every single cDNA molecule received a tag from a template-switch adaptor with 12 random nucleotides. Each single sample gave us at least 2.5 million CDR3-containing paired-end reads. TCRdb processed the 5' RACE reads anew with MiXCR; each CDR3 protein has one entry. The sample consists of more than 900,000 distinct CDR3 sequences, 25% of them appearing once. This CDR3 has 15 residues. The germline gives CDR1 MDHEN, CDR2 SYDVKM. Trimming took 6 bases from V and 3 from J; bases not matched to a gene: 10. This clonotype was counted many times. In addition, the sample was reused for a study of T cells of mothers and their children.

The TCR sequence derives from a girl aged 2-9 years in good health. The V gene is TRBV28, the J gene TRBJ2-7; TRBD2 matches at 8 bases. Sequenced material: blood. CDR3 amino acids: CASSPSGRTIYEQYF. The CDR3 bases are TGTGCCAGCAGCCCAAGCGGGAGAACAATCTACGAGCAGTACTTC.